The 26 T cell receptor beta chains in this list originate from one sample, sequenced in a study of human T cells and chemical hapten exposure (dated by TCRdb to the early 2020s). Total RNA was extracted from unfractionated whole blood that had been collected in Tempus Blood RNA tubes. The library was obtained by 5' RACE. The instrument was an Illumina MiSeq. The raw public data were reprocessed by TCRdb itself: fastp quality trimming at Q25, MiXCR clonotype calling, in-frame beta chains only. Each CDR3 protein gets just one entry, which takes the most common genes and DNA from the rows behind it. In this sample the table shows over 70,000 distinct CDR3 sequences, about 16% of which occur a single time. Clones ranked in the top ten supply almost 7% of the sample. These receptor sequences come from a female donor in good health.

The CDR3 reads CAWSDSEFFFTEAFF. CDR3 DNA: TGTGCCTGGAGTGATTCCGAGTTTTTCTTCACTGAAGCTTTCTTT. The chain recombines TRBV30 with TRBJ1-1; the D is unclear. Germline lookup yields CDR1 GTSNPN and CDR2 SVGIG (reference sequence). The CDR3 totals 15 residues. V lost 1 base and J lost 4, with 16 bases in between.

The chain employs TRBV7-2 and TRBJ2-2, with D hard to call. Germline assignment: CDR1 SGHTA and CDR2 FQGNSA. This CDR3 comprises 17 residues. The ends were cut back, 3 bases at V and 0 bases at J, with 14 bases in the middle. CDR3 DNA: TGTGCCAGCAGCTTTGGACCTCGCCTGGCGAACACCGGGGAGCTGTTTTTT. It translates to CASSFGPRLANTGELFF.

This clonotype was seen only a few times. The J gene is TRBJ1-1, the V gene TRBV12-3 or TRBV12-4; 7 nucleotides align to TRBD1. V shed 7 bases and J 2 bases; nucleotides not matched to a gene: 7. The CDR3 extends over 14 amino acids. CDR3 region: CASIMGQSNTEAFF. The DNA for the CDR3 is TGTGCCAGCATCATGGGACAGTCCAACACTGAAGCTTTCTTT.

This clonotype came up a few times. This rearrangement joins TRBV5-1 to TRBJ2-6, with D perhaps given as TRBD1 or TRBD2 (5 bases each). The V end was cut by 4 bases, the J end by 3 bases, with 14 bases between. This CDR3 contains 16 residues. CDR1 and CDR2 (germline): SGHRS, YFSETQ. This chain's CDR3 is CASSIGTAGGANVLTF. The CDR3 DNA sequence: TGCGCCAGCAGCATCGGGACGGCCGGTGGGGCCAACGTCCTGACTTTC.

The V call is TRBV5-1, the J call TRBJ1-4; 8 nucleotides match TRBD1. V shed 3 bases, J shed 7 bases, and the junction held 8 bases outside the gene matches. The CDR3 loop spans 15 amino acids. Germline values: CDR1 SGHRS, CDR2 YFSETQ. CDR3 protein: CASSSAGTGTEKLFF. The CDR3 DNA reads TGCGCCAGCAGCTCGGCCGGGACAGGTACTGAAAAACTGTTTTTT.

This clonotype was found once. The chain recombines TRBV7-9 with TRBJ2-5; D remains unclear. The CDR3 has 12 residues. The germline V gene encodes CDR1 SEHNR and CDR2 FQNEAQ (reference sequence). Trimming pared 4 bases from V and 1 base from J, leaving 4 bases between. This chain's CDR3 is CASSSIQETQYF. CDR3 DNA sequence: TGTGCCAGCAGCTCAATCCAAGAGACCCAGTACTTC.

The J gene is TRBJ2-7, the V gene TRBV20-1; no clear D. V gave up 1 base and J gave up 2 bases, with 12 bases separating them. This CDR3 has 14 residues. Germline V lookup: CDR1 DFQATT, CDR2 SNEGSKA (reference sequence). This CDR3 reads CSARVPGSTYEQYF. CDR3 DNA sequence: TGCAGTGCTAGAGTCCCAGGATCGACCTACGAGCAGTACTTC.

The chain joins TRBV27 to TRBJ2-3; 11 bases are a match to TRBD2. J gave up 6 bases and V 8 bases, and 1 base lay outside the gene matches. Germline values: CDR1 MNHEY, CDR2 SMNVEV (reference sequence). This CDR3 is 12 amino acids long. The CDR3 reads CASGTSGDTQYF. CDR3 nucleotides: TGTGCCAGCGGGACTAGCGGCGATACGCAGTATTTT.

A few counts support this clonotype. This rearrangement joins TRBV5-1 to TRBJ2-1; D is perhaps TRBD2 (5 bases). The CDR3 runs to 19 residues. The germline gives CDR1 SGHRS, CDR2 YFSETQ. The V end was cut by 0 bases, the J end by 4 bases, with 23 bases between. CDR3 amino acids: CASSLVYIHGKMAYNEQFF. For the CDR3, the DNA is TGCGCCAGCAGCTTGGTTTATATCCACGGGAAAATGGCTTACAATGAGCAGTTCTTC. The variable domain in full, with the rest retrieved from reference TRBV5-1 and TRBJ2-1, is KAGVTQTPRYLIKTRGQQVTLSCSPISGHRSVSWYQQTPGQGLQFLFEYFSETQRNKGNFPGRFSGRQFSNSRSEMNVSTLELGDSALYLCASSLVYIHGKMAYNEQFFGPGTRLTVL.

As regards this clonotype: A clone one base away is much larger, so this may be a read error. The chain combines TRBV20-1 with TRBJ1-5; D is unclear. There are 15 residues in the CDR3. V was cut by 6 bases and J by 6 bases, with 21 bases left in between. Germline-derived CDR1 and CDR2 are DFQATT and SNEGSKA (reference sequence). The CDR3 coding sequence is TGCAGTGCCATGTCGGAAAGCAATGAGGTTCAGCCCCAGCATTTT. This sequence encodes CSAMSESNEVQPQHF.

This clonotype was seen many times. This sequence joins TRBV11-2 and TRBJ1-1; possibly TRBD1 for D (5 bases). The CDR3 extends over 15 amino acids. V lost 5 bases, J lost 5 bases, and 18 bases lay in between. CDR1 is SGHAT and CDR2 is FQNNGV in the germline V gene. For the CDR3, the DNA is TGTGCCAGCAGCGGCACAGGCTACTGGACGACTGAAGCTTTCTTT. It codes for CASSGTGYWTTEAFF.

The CDR3: CASSLLGVTMATEAFF. In DNA, the CDR3 is TGTGCCAGCAGCCTGTTAGGGGTGACAATGGCAACTGAAGCTTTCTTT. The chain carries TRBV11-1 and TRBJ1-1, with a weak D call TRBD1 (5 bases). Between the trimmed V and J ends, which lost 5 bases and 5 bases, there was a span of 21 bases. The CDR3 is 16 residues long. Germline values: CDR1 SGHAT, CDR2 FQDESV (reference sequence).

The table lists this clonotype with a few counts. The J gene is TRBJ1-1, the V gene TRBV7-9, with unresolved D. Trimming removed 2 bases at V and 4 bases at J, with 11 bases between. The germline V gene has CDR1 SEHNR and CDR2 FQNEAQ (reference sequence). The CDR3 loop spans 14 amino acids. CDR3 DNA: TGTGCCAGCAGCTTACCCTCCGGGTCCACTGAAGCTTTCTTT. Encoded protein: CASSLPSGSTEAFF.

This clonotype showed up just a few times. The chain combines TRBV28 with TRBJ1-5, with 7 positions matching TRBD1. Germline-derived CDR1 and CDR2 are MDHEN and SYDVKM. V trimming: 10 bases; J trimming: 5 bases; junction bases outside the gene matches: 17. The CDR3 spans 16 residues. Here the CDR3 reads CATTISIGTAYQPQHF. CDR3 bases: TGTGCCACCACAATAAGCATCGGGACAGCCTATCAGCCCCAGCATTTT.

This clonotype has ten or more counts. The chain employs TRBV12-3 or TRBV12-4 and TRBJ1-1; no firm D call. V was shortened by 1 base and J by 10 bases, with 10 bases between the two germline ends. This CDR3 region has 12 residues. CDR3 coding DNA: TGTGCCAGCAGTTTAGTCGGCTTAGGAGCTTTCTTT. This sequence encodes CASSLVGLGAFF.

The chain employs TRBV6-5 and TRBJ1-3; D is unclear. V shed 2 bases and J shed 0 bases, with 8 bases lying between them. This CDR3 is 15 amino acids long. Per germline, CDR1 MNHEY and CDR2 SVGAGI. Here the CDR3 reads CASSYGIRSGNTIYF. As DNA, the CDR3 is TGTGCCAGCAGTTACGGGATCCGCTCTGGAAACACCATATATTTT.

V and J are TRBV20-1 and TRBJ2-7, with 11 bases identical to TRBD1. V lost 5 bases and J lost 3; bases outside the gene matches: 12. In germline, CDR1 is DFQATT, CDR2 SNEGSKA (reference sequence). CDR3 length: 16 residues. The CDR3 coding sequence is TGCAGTGCTTCCCAAGAGCTCGGGACAGGGGGCTACGAGCAGTACTTC. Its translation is CSASQELGTGGYEQYF.

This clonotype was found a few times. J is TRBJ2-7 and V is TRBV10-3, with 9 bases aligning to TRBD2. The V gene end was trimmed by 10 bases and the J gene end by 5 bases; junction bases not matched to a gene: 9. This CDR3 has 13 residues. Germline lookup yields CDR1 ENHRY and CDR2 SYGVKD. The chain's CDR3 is CANPTREGDEQYF. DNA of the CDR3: TGTGCCAACCCCACGCGGGAGGGGGACGAGCAGTACTTC.

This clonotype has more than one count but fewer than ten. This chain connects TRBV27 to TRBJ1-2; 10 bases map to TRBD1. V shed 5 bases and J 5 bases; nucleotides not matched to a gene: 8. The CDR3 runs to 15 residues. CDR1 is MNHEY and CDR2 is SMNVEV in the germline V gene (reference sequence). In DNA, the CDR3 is TGTGCCAGCAGTCCACAGACAGGGGGCTTTTATGGCTACACCTTC. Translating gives CASSPQTGGFYGYTF.

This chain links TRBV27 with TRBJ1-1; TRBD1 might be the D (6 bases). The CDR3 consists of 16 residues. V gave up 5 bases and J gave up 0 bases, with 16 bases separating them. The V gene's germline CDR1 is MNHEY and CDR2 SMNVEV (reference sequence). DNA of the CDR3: TGTGCCAGCAGTAAACACACAGGGCTCATGAACACTGAAGCTTTCTTT. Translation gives CASSKHTGLMNTEAFF.

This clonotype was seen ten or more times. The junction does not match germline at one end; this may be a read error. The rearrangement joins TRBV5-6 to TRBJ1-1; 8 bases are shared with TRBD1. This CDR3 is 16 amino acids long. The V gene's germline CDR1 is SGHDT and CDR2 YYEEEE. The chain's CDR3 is CASSLPTWTGNPEAFF. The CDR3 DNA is TGTGCCAGCAGCTTACCCACTTGGACAGGGAACCCTGAAGCTTTCTTT.

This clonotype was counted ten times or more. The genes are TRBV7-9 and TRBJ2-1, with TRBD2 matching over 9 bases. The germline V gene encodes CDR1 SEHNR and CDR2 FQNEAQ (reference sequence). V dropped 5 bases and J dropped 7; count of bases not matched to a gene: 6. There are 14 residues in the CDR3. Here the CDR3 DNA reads TGTGCCAGCAGCCCGGGACTAGCTATTAATGAGCAGTTCTTC. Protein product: CASSPGLAINEQFF. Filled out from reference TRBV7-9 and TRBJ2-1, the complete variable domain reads DTGVSQNPRHKITKRGQNVTFRCDPISEHNRLYWYRQTLGQGPEFLTYFQNEAQLEKSRLLSDRFSAERPKGSFSTLEIQRTEQGDSAMYLCASSPGLAINEQFFGPGTRLTVL.

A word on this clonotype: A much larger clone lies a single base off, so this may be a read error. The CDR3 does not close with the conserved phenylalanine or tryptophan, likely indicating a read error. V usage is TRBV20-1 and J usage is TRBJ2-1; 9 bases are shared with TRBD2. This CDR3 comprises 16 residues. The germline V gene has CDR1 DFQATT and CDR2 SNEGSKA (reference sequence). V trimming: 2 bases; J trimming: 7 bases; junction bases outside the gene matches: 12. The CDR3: CSARFLREGPRNEQFL. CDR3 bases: TGCAGTGCTAGATTCTTGCGGGAGGGCCCTCGGAATGAGCAGTTCTTG.

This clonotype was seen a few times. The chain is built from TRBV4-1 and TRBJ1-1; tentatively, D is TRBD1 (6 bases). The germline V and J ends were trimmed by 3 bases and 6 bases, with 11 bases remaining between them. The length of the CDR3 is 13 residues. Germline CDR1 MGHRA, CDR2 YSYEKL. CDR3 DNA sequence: TGCGCCAGCAGCCAGAGGGGGGGCGCTGAAGCTTTCTTT. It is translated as CASSQRGGAEAFF.

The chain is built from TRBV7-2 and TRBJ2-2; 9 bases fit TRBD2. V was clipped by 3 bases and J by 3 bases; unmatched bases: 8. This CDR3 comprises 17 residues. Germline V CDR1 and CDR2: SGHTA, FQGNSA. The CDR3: CASSFVGTSFDTGELFF. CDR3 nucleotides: TGTGCCAGCAGCTTTGTTGGGACTAGCTTTGACACCGGGGAGCTGTTTTTT.

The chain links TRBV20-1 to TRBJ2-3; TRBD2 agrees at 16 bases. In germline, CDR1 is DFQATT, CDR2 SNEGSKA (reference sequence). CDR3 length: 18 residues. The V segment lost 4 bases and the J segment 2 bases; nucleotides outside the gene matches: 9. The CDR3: CSATPGLAGGLYTDTQYF. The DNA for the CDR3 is TGCAGTGCTACCCCGGGACTAGCGGGGGGGCTTTACACAGATACGCAGTATTTT.